The clone carrying this T cell receptor beta chain was seen a few times. The CDR3 has 14 residues. Germline values: CDR1 SNHLY, CDR2 FYNNEI. J was trimmed by 4 bases and V by 5 bases; bases with no gene match: 6. Donors were ostensibly healthy at sampling, although undocumented immune exposures were probable. The sample originates from a study of cytomegalovirus exposure and HLA in healthy donors. A multiplex PCR was run with 60 Vbeta primers and 13 Jbeta primers. Profiling relied on immunoSEQ multiplex PCR, and the TCRdb table lists in-frame clones only, not all of them. Here the sample spans roughly 100,000 clones, 78% being singletons.

The sequence was obtained from a man younger than 40 in good health and CMV-seronegative. The sample consisted of PBMCs. V is TRBV2 and J is TRBJ2-7, with 9 bases matching TRBD1. In DNA, the CDR3 is TGTGCCAGCAGTCGACAGGGGGATCGTTACGAGCAGTACTTC. It codes for CASSRQGDRYEQYF. The full variable domain, its missing parts supplied by reference TRBV2 and TRBJ2-7, is EPEVTQTPSHQVTQMGQEVILRCVPISNHLYFYWYRQILGQKVEFLVSFYNNEISEKSEIFDDQFSVERPDGSNFTLKIRSTKLEDSAMYFCASSRQGDRYEQYFGPGTRLTVT.